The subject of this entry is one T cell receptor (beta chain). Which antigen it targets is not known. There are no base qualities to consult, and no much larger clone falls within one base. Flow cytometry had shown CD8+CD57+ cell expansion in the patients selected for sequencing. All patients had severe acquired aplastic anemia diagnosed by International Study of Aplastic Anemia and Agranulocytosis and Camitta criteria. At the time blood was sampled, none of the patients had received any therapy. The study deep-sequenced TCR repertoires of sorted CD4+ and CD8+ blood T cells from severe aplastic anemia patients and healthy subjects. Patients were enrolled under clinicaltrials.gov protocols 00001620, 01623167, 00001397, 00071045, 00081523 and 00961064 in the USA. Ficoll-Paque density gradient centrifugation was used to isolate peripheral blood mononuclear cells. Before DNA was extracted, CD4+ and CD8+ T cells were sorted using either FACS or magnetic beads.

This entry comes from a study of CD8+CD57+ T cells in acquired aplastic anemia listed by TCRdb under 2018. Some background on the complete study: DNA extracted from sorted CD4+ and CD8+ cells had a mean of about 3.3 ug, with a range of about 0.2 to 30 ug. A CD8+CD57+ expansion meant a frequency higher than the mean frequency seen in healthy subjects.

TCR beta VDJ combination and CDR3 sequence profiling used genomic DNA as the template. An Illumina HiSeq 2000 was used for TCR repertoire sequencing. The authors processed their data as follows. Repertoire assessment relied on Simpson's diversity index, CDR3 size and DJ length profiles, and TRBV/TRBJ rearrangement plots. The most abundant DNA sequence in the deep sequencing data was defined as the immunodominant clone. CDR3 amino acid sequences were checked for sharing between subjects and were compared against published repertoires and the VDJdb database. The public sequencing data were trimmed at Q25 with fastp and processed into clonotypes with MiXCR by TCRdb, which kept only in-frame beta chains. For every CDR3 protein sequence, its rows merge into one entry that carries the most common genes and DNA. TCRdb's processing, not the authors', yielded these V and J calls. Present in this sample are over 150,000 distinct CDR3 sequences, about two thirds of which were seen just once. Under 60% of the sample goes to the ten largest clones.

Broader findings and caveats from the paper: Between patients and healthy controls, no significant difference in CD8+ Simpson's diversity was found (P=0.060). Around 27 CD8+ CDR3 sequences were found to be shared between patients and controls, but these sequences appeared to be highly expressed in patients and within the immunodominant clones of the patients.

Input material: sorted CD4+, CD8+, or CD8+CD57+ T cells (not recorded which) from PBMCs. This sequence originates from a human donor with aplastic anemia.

The CDR3 reads as follows: CASSVQLSNTEAFF. The bases read TGTGCCAGCAGCGTCCAACTTTCGAACACTGAAGCTTTCTTT. This receptor chain uses TRBV9 and TRBJ1-1, with no confidently assigned D gene. From cysteine to phenylalanine, the CDR3 is 14 amino acids long. The sequence is cut down to CDR3 DNA, 42 bases in frame from base 1. The V end loses 2 bases and the J end loses 1 base, and a stretch of 9 bases separates them. The germline V gene gives CDR1 as SGDLS and CDR2 as YYNGEE.